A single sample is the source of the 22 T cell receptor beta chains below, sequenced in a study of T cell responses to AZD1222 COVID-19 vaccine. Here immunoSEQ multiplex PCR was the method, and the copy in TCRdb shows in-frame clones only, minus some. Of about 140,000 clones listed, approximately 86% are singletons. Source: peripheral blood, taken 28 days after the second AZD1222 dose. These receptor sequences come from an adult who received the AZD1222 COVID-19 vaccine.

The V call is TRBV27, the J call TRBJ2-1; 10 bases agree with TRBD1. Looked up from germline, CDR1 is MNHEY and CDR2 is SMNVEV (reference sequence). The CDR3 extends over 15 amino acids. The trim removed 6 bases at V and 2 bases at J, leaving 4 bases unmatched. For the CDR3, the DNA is TGTGCCAGCAGCCCGGGACAGGGGCCCTACAATGAGCAGTTCTTC. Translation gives CASSPGQGPYNEQFF.

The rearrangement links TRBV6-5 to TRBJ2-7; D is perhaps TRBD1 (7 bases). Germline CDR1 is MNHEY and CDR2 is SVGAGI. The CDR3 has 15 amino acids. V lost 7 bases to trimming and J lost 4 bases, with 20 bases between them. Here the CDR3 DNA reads TGTGCCAGCACTTCGGGGCAGGGGGGACCTTACGAGCAGTACTTC. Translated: CASTSGQGGPYEQYF.

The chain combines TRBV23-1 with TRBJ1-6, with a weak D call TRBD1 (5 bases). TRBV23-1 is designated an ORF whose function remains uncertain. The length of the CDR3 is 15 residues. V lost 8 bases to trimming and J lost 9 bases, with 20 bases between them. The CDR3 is CASRRAGTTTSPLHF. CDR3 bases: TGCGCCAGCCGACGCGCAGGGACCACCACTTCACCCCTCCACTTT.

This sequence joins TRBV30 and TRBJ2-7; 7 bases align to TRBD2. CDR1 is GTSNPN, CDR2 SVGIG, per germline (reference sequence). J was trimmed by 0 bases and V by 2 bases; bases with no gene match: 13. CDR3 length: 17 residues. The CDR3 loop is CAWSLPGLRKHSYEQYF. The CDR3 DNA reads TGTGCCTGGAGTCTCCCGGGACTAAGAAAACACTCCTACGAGCAGTACTTC.

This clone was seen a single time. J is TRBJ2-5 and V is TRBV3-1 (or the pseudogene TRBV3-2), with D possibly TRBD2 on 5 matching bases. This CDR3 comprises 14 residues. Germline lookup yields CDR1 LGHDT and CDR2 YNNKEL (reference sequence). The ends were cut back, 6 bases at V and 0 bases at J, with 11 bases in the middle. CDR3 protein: CASRGEGYQETQYF. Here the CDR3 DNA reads TGTGCCAGCAGGGGAGAGGGTTACCAAGAGACCCAGTACTTC.

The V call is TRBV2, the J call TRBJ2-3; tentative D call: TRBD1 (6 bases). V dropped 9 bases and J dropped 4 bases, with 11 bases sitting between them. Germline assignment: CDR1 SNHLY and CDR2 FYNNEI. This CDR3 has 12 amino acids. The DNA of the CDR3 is TGTGCCAGGGGCCCAGGGGCAGATACGCAGTATTTT. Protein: CARGPGADTQYF.

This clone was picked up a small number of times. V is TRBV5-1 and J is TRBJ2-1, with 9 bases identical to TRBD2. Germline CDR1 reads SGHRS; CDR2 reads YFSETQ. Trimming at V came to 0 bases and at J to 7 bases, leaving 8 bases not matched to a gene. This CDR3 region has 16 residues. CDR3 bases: TGCGCCAGCAGCTTGGACGGCGGGAGGGCCAGGAATGAGCAGTTCTTC. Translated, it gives CASSLDGGRARNEQFF.

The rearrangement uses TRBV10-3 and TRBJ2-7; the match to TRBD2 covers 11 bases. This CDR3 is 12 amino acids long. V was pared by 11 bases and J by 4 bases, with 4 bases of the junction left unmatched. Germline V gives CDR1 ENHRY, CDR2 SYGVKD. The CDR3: CAGSSGRYEQYF. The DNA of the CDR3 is TGTGCCGGATCTAGCGGGAGGTACGAGCAGTACTTC.

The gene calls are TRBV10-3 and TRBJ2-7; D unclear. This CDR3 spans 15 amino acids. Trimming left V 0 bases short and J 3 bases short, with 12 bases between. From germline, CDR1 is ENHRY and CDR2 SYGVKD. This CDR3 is CAISESASPLYEQYF. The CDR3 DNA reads TGTGCCATCAGTGAGTCTGCGAGCCCCCTCTACGAGCAGTACTTC.

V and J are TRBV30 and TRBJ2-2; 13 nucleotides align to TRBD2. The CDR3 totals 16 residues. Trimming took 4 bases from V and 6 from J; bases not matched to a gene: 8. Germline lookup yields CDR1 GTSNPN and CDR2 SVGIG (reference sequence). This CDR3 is CAWTRGLAGAAGELFF. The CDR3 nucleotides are TGTGCCTGGACTCGAGGACTAGCGGGAGCGGCCGGGGAGCTGTTTTTT.

The CDR3 sequence is CASRRGTYSSGNTIYF. The DNA for the CDR3 is TGTGCCAGCAGACGCGGGACATATTCTTCTGGAAACACCATATATTTT. The V gene is TRBV2, the J gene TRBJ1-3; tentatively, D is TRBD1 (6 bases). Trimming cost V 6 bases and J 1 base, with 16 bases left between them. The CDR3 extends over 16 amino acids. Germline CDR1 reads SNHLY; CDR2 reads FYNNEI.

The CDR3 DNA is TGTGCCAGCAGCTCCCTAGCGGGGGGGTCTGAGCAGTTCTTC. Encoded protein: CASSSLAGGSEQFF. The gene calls are TRBV7-6 and TRBJ2-1; 12 bases match TRBD2. This CDR3 comprises 14 residues. With V trimmed by 4 bases and J by 9 bases, 4 bases remained unmatched. Germline-derived CDR1 and CDR2 are SGHVS and FNYEAQ.

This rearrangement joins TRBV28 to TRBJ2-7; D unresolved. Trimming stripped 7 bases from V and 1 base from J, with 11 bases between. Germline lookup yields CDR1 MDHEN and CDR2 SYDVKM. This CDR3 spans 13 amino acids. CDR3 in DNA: TGTGCCAGCAAGGTCCGAACTTCCTACGAGCAGTACTTC. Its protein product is CASKVRTSYEQYF.

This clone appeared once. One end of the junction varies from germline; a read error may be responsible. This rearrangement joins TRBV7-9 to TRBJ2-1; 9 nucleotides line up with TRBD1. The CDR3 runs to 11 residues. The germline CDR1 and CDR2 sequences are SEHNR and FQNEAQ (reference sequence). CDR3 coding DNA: TGTGCCAGCAGTCTGACAGGGGGTTCAGTCTTC. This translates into CASSLTGGSVF.

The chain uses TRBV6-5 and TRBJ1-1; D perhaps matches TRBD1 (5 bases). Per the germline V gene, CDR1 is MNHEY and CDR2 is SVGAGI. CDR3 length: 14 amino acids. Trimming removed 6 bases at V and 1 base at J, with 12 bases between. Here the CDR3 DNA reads TGTGCCAGCAGCCAAGGGACCGAGAACACTGAAGCTTTCTTT. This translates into CASSQGTENTEAFF.

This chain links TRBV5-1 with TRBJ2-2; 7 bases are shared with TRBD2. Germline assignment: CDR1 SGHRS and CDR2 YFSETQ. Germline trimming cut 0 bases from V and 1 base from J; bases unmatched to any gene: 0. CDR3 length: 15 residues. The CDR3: CASSLAGGNTGELFF. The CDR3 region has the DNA TGCGCCAGCAGCTTGGCGGGGGGGAACACCGGGGAGCTGTTTTTT.

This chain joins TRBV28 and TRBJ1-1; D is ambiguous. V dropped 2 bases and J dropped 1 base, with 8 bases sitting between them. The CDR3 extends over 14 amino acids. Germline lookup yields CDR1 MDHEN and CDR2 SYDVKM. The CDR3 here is CASSLRKPNTEAFF. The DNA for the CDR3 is TGTGCCAGCAGTTTAAGGAAGCCGAACACTGAAGCTTTCTTT.

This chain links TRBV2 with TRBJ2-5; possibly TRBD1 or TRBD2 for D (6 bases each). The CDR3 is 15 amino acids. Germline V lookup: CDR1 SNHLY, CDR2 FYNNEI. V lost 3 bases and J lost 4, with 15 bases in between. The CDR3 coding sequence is TGTGCCAGCAGTGAGCGGGGCAGGGGTATAGAGACCCAGTACTTC. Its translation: CASSERGRGIETQYF. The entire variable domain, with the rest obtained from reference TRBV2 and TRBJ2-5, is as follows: EPEVTQTPSHQVTQMGQEVILRCVPISNHLYFYWYRQILGQKVEFLVSFYNNEISEKSEIFDDQFSVERPDGSNFTLKIRSTKLEDSAMYFCASSERGRGIETQYFGPGTRLLVL.

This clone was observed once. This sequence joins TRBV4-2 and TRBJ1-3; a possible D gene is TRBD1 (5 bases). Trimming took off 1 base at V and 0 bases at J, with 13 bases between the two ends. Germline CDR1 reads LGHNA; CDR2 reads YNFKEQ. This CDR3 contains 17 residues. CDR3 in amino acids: CASSQVGQFLSGNTIYF. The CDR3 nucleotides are TGTGCCAGCAGCCAAGTGGGGCAGTTCCTCTCTGGAAACACCATATATTTT.

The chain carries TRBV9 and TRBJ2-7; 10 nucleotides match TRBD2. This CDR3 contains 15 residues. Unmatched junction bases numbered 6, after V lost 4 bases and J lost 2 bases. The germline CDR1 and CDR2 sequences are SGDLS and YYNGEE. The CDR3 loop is CASSYQLAGPYEQYF. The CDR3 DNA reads TGTGCCAGCAGCTACCAACTAGCGGGACCCTACGAGCAGTACTTC.

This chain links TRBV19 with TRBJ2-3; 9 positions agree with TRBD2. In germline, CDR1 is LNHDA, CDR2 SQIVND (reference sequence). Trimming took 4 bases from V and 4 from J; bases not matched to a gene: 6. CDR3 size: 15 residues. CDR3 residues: CASSSGGAVADTQYF. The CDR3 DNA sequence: TGTGCCAGTAGTAGCGGGGGGGCCGTGGCAGATACGCAGTATTTT.

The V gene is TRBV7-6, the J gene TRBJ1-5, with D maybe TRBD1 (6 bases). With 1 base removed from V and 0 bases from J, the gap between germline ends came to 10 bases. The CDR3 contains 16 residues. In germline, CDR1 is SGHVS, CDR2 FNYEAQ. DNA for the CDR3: TGTGCCAGCAGCTTAGAGGGGGGATTTAGCAATCAGCCCCAGCATTTT. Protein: CASSLEGGFSNQPQHF.